This TCR beta chain was sequenced for a study of cytomegalovirus exposure and HLA in healthy donors. Study observations and caveats: Using the classifier, cytomegalovirus status was reportedly diagnosed with high specificity and sensitivity. As a later analysis showed, a missense DCLRE1C variant was linked to trimming of TCR beta V- and J-genes. The authors listed over 150 TCR beta chains as cytomegalovirus-associated.

Of note for this clone: Its target is not known.

The PCR made use of 60 Vbeta and 13 Jbeta primers. Generated by immunoSEQ multiplex PCR, the TCRdb table keeps only in-frame clones and is missing some. The sample lists under 200,000 clones; 80% were seen once. Germline CDR1 reads SQVTM; CDR2 reads ANQGSEA. Trimming removed 7 bases from V and 0 bases from J, with 13 bases in between. There are 14 residues in the CDR3. The sample consisted of PBMCs. The source is a male donor in good health and CMV-seropositive. The chain is built from TRBV29-1 and TRBJ1-5; TRBD1 might be the D (5 bases). The CDR3 DNA follows: TGCAGCGCTGGGACGGACTATAGCAATCAGCCCCAGCATTTT. The encoded protein is CSAGTDYSNQPQHF.